This TCR beta chain was identified during a study of blood T cell repertoires in COVID-19. Study details: Both acute and convalescent COVID-19 samples were obtained from the United States, Italy and Spain. PBMCs, B-cell-depleted T cells, or T cells were the source of the cDNA or gDNA that made up the material.

The length of the CDR3 is 17 residues. V lost 1 base and J lost 2; bases outside the gene matches: 10. CDR1 SGHNT and CDR2 YENEEA come from the germline V gene. The authors' processing: Researchers report that nucleated cell counts were estimated from reference gene primer amplification. Libraries were prepared by immunoSEQ multiplex PCR; TCRdb keeps only in-frame clonotypes and omits some of them. That table gives V, J and clone size, and the DNA gave D and trimming. The sample consists of 60,000 to 75,000 clones, around 83% of them appearing once. V and J are TRBV11-3 and TRBJ2-7; 8 positions match TRBD2. The TCR comes from a man between 65 and 85 years old with active COVID-19. The sample taken for sequencing was peripheral blood. In DNA form, the CDR3 reads TGTGCCAGCAGCTTAGGAGACGCGCGGGAGGCGACCTACGAGCAGTACTTC. Encoded protein: CASSLGDAREATYEQYF. The entire variable domain, with the rest obtained from reference TRBV11-3 and TRBJ2-7, is as follows: EAGVVQSPRYKIIEKKQPVAFWCNPISGHNTLYWYLQNLGQGPELLIRYENEEAVDDSQLPKDRFSAERLKGVDSTLKIQPAELGDSAVYLCASSLGDAREATYEQYFGPGTRLTVT.